This paragraph covers one T cell receptor beta chain sequence. Its antigen is unidentified. Looked up from germline, CDR1 is SQVTM and CDR2 is ANQGSEA. The V end was cut by 2 bases, the J end by 4 bases, with 7 bases between. CDR3 length equals 12 residues. The data belong to a study of beta chain features in type 1 diabetes. Study-level results: Moderate but significant shortening of TCRB CDR3s was recorded in all four CD4+ subsets from Type 1 diabetes patients.

Since all of the isolated RNA was reverse transcribed, expressed TCRB transcripts were what got sequenced. TCRdb's table, derived via immunoSEQ multiplex PCR, lists solely in-frame clones and lacks some. Among under 300,000 clones, around 13% were seen once, and the ten largest hold just under 0.02%. V usage is TRBV29-1 and J usage is TRBJ2-3; tentative D call: TRBD2 (6 bases). The sequenced material came from naive CD4+ T cells from blood. The clonotype comes from a man younger than 45 with type 1 diabetes. The CDR3 nucleotides read TGCAGCGTTGAATGGGGGGCAGATACGCAGTATTTT. It yields the protein CSVEWGADTQYF.